This T cell receptor (beta chain) was documented in a study of blood T cell repertoires in COVID-19. Under the authors' procedure: The assay estimated nucleated cells by amplifying reference gene primers. Method: immunoSEQ multiplex PCR; TCRdb's copy keeps in-frame clones and lacks some. That table is the source of V, J and clone size, and D and trimming were worked out from the DNA. The sample shows 50,000 to 65,000 clones, 75% to 90% of them seen only once. Germline assignment: CDR1 SGDLS and CDR2 YYNGEE. V was cut by 0 bases and J by 10 bases, with 20 bases left in between. The CDR3 is made up of 17 amino acids.

The genes are TRBV9 and TRBJ1-6; D is unresolved. This receptor was identified in a woman over 75 with COVID-19, enrolled during active disease. Sequencing was performed on peripheral blood. The CDR3 DNA reads as TGTGCCAGCAGCGTAGTCCTCCGACTAGCAGGTGGGTCACCCCTCCACTTT. Protein sequence: CASSVVLRLAGGSPLHF. Supplemented by reference TRBV9 and TRBJ1-6, the full variable domain reads DSGVTQTPKHLITATGQRVTLRCSPRSGDLSVYWYQQSLDQGLQFLIQYYNGEERAKGNILERFSAQQFPDLHSELNLSSLELGDSALYFCASSVVLRLAGGSPLHFGNGTRLTVT.